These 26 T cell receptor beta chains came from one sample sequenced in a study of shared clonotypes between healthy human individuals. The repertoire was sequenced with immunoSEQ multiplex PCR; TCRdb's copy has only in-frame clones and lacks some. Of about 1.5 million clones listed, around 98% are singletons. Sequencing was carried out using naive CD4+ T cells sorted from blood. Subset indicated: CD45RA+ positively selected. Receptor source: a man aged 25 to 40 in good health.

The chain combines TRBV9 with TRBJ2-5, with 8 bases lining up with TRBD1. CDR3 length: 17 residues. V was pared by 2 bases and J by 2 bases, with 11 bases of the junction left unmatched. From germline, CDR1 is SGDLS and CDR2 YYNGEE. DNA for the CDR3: TGTGCCAGCAGCGTCGATCCGGGACAGGCCCTTCAAGAGACCCAGTACTTC. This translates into CASSVDPGQALQETQYF.

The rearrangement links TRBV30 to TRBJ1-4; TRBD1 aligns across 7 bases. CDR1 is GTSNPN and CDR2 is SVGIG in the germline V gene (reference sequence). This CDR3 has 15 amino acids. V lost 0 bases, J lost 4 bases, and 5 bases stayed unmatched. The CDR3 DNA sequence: TGTGCCTGGAGTGTTGACAGGGAAGATAATGAAAAACTGTTTTTT. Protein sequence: CAWSVDREDNEKLFF.

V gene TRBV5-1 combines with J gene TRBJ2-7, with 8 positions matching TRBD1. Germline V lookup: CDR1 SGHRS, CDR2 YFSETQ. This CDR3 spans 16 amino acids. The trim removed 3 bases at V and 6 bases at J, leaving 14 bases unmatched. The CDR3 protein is CASSSETGGWSSEQYF. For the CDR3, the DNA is TGCGCCAGCAGCTCCGAAACAGGGGGATGGAGCTCCGAGCAGTACTTC. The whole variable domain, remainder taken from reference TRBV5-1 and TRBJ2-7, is KAGVTQTPRYLIKTRGQQVTLSCSPISGHRSVSWYQQTPGQGLQFLFEYFSETQRNKGNFPGRFSGRQFSNSRSEMNVSTLELGDSALYLCASSSETGGWSSEQYFGPGTRLTVT.

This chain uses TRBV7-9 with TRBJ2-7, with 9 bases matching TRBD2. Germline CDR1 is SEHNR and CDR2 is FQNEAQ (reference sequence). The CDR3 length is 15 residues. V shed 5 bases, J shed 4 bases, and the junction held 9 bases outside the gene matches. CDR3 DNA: TGTGCCAGCAGCCACCCCCAAGCGGGAGGATACGAGCAGTACTTC. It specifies CASSHPQAGGYEQYF.

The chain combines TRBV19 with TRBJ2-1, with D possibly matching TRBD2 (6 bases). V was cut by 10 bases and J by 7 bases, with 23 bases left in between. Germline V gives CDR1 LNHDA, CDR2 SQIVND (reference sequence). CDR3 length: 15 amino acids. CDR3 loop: CATSVMGEALNEQFF. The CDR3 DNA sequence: TGTGCCACTTCAGTCATGGGGGAGGCGTTGAATGAGCAGTTCTTC.

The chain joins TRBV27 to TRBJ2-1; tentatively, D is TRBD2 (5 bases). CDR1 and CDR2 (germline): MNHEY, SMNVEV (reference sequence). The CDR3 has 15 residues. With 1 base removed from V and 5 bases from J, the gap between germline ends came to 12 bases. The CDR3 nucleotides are TGTGCCAGCAGTTTATTGAGAGGGTCTAACAATGAGCAGTTCTTC. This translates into CASSLLRGSNNEQFF.

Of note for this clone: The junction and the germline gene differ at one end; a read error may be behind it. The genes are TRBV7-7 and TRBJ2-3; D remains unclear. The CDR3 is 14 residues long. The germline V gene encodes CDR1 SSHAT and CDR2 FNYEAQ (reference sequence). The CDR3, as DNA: TGTGCTAGCAGCTTAGGTCTTGGATCAGATACGCAGTATTTT. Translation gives CASSLGLGSDTQYF.

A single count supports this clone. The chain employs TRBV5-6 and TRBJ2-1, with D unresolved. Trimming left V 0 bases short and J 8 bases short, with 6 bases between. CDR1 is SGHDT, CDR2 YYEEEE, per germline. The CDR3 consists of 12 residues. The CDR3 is CASSLGLYEQFF. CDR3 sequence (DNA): TGTGCCAGCAGCTTGGGGCTTTATGAGCAGTTCTTC.

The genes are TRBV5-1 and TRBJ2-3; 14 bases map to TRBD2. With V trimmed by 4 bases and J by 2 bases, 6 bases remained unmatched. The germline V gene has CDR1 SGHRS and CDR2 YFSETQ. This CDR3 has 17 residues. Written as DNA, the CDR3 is TGCGCCAGCAGCCCAGGACTAGCGGGAGGAATCACAGATACGCAGTATTTT. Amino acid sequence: CASSPGLAGGITDTQYF.

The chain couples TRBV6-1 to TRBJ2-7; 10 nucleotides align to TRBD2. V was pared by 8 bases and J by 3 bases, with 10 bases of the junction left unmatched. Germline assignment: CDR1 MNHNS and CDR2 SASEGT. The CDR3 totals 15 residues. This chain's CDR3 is CASRQGLATNYEQYF. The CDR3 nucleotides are TGTGCCAGCCGACAGGGACTAGCGACTAACTACGAGCAGTACTTC.

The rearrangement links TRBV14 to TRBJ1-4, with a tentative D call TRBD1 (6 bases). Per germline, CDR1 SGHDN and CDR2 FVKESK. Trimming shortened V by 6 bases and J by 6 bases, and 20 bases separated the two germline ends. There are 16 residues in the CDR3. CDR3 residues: CASSRSQGSTYEKLFF. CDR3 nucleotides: TGTGCCAGCAGTCGCTCACAGGGTTCGACTTATGAAAAACTGTTTTTT.

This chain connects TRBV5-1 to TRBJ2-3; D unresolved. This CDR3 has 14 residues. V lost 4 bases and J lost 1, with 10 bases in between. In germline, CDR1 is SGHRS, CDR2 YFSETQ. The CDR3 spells CASSQDPGTDTQYF. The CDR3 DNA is TGCGCCAGCAGCCAAGACCCGGGCACAGATACGCAGTATTTT.

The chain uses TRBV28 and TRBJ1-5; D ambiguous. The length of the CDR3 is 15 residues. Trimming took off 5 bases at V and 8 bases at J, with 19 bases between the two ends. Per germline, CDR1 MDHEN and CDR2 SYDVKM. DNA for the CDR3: TGTGCCAGCAGTCTAGAAGACGGTGGCCGGGAGCCCCAGCATTTT. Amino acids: CASSLEDGGREPQHF.

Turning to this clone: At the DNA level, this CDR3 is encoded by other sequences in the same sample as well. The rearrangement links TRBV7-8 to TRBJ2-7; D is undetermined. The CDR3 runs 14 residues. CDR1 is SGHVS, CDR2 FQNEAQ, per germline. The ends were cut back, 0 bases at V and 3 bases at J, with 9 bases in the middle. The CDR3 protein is CASSLAGLDYEQYF. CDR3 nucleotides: TGTGCCAGCAGCTTAGCGGGATTGGACTACGAGCAGTACTTC.

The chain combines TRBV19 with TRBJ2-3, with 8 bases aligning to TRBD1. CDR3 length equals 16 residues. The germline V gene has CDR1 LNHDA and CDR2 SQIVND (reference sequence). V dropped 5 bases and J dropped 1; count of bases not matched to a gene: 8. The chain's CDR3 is CASSPDRDGGTDTQYF. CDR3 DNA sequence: TGTGCCAGTAGTCCGGACAGGGATGGTGGCACAGATACGCAGTATTTT. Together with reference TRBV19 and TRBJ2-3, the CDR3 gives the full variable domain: DGGITQSPKYLFRKEGQNVTLSCEQNLNHDAMYWYRQDPGQGLRLIYYSQIVNDFQKGDIAEGYSVSREKKESFPLTVTSAQKNPTAFYLCASSPDRDGGTDTQYFGPGTRLTVL.

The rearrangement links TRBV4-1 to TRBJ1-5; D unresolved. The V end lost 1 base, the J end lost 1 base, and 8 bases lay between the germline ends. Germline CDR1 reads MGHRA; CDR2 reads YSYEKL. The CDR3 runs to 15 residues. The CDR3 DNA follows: TGCGCCAGCAGCCAAGTAGGGCCCAGCAATCAGCCCCAGCATTTT. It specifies CASSQVGPSNQPQHF.

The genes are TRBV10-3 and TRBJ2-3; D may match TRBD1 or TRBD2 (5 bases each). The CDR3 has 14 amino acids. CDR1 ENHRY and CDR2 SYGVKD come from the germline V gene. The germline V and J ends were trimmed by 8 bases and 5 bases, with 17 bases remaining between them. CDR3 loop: CAIGTGRPGDTQYF. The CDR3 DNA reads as TGTGCCATCGGGACGGGACGGCCCGGAGATACGCAGTATTTT.

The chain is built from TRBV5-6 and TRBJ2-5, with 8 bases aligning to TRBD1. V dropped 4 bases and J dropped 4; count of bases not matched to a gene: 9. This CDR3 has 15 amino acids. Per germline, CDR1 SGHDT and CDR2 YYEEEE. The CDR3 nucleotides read TGTGCCAGCAGCAACGCAGGGGGCCCGGGAGAGACCCAGTACTTC. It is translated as CASSNAGGPGETQYF. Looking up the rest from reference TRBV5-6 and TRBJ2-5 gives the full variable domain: DAGVTQSPTHLIKTRGQQVTLRCSPKSGHDTVSWYQQALGQGPQFIFQYYEEEERQRGNFPDRFSGHQFPNYSSELNVNALLLGDSALYLCASSNAGGPGETQYFGPGTRLLVL.

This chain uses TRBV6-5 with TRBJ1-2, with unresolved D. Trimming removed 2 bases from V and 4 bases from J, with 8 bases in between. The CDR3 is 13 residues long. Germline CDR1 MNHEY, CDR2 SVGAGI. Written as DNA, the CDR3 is TGTGCCAGCAGTTACAAGGCCATCTATGGCTACACCTTC. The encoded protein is CASSYKAIYGYTF.

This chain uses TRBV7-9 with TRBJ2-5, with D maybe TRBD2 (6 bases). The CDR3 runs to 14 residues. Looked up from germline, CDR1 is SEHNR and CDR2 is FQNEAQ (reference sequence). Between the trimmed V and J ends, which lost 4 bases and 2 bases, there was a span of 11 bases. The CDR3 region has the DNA TGTGCCAGCAGCTCCGGGACTTATCAAGAGACCCAGTACTTC. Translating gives CASSSGTYQETQYF.

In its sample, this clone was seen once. In nucleotides, the CDR3 is TGTGCCAGTAGAAGGGCAGGGAACACCGGGGAGCTGTTTTTT. It yields the protein CASRRAGNTGELFF. This chain connects TRBV19 to TRBJ2-2; D unresolved. The CDR3 extends over 14 amino acids. V gave up 6 bases and J gave up 1 base, with 9 bases separating them. Germline V gene lookup returns CDR1 LNHDA and CDR2 SQIVND (reference sequence). Complete variable domain (other parts from reference TRBV19 and TRBJ2-2): DGGITQSPKYLFRKEGQNVTLSCEQNLNHDAMYWYRQDPGQGLRLIYYSQIVNDFQKGDIAEGYSVSREKKESFPLTVTSAQKNPTAFYLCASRRAGNTGELFFGEGSRLTVL.

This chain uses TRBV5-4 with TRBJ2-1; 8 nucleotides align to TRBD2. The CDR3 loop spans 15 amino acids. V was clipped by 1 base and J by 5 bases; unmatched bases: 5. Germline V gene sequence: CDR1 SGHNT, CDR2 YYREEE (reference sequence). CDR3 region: CASSLYLAGDNEQFF. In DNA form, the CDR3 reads TGTGCCAGCAGCTTGTACCTAGCGGGTGACAATGAGCAGTTCTTC.

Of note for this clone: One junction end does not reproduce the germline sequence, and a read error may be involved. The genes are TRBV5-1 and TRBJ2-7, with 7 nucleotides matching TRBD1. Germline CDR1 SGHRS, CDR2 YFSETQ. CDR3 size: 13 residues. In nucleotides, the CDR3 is TGCGCCACCAGCTGGACAGGAGACTACGAGCAGTACTTC. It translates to CATSWTGDYEQYF.

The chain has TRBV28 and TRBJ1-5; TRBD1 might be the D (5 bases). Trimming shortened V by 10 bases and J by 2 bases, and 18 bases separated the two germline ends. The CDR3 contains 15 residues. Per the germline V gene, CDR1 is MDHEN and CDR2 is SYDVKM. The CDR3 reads CAIKPGGSGNQPQHF. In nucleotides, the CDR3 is TGTGCCATCAAACCCGGGGGTTCTGGCAATCAGCCCCAGCATTTT.

The CDR3 is CASSFGTPRVDEQYF. The CDR3 bases are TGCGCCAGCAGCTTCGGGACACCCAGGGTGGACGAGCAGTACTTC. The J gene is TRBJ2-7, the V gene TRBV5-1; D possibly corresponds to TRBD1 (6 bases). V shed 2 bases and J shed 5 bases, with 17 bases lying between them. The germline V gene has CDR1 SGHRS and CDR2 YFSETQ. The CDR3 has 15 amino acids.

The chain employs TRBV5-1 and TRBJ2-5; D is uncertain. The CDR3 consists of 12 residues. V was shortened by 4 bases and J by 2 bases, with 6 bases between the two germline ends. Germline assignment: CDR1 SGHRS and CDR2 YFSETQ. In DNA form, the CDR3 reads TGCGCCAGCAGCAGGATTCAAGAGACCCAGTACTTC. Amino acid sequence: CASSRIQETQYF.